This TCR beta chain derives from a study of T cell repertoires in cytomegalovirus infection. The CDR3 has 15 residues. Germline-derived CDR1 and CDR2 are SGHNT and YYREEE (reference sequence). Trimming removed 4 bases at V and 4 bases at J, with 17 bases between. TCRdb processed the reads anew with MiXCR; each CDR3 protein has one entry. The repertoire holds around 300,000 distinct CDR3 sequences, about 25% seen once, with 11% to 15% in the top ten. In its sample, this clonotype was seen a few times. This chain connects TRBV5-4 to TRBJ2-5; D possibly corresponds to TRBD2 (6 bases). Specimen: PBMCs. This TCR derives from a human donor in good health (CMV status not recorded). Some clones in this sample may be carry-over from other donors' samples. The CDR3 DNA is TGTGCCAGCAGCCGCGCGGGACCCTCGGGAGAGACCCAGTACTTC. Its protein is CASSRAGPSGETQYF. The full variable domain, completed using reference TRBV5-4 and TRBJ2-5, is ETGVTQSPTHLIKTRGQQVTLRCSSQSGHNTVSWYQQALGQGPQFIFQYYREEENGRGNFPPRFSGLQFPNYSSELNVNALELDDSALYLCASSRAGPSGETQYFGPGTRLLVL.